One and the same sample provided the 26 T cell receptor beta chains below, sequenced in a study of shared clonotypes between healthy human individuals (dated by TCRdb to about 2020). The library came from the immunoSEQ multiplex PCR assay. Held by TCRdb, this immuneACCESS table contains in-frame sequences only and omits some clones. Under half of the omission traces to an unresolved V gene where checked; the cause of the rest is unknown. The sample table records about 2,500,000 clones; around nine tenths of these occur just once. The ten largest clones capture over 0.12% of the sample. Specimen: naive CD4+ T cells sorted from blood. The meaning of the sample's cell subset or site label: CD45RA+ positively selected. Receptors were obtained from a man between 18 and 29 years old in good health.

The rearrangement joins TRBV5-4 to TRBJ2-6; 7 nucleotides line up with TRBD1. Germline CDR1 reads SGHNT; CDR2 reads YYREEE (reference sequence). The J segment lost 0 bases and the V segment lost 4 bases, leaving 10 bases of the junction unmatched. This CDR3 is built from 18 residues. As DNA, the CDR3 is TGTGCCAGCAGCAAAACAGCGACAGGGATCTCTGGGGCCAACGTCCTGACTTTC. It encodes CASSKTATGISGANVLTF.

This clone is a singleton in its sample. The V call is TRBV2, the J call TRBJ1-5; 9 nucleotides line up with TRBD1. Losses at the gene ends were 5 bases for V and 2 bases for J; bases not matched to a gene: 4. The CDR3 loop spans 15 amino acids. Germline CDR1 reads SNHLY; CDR2 reads FYNNEI. CDR3 bases: TGTGCCAGCAGTAAGGGACAGGGCGGCAATCAGCCCCAGCATTTT. This sequence encodes CASSKGQGGNQPQHF.

The genes are TRBV6-1 and TRBJ1-1; D is perhaps TRBD1 (6 bases). The length of the CDR3 is 13 residues. Trimming pared 6 bases from V and 6 bases from J, leaving 14 bases between. Germline CDR1 and CDR2: MNHNS and SASEGT. The CDR3 protein is CASRPTGWPEAFF. In nucleotides, the CDR3 is TGTGCCAGCAGACCTACAGGGTGGCCTGAAGCTTTCTTT.

The genes are TRBV5-1 and TRBJ2-3; D may correspond to TRBD1 or TRBD2 (5 bases each). This CDR3 is 16 amino acids long. Deletions cut 0 bases from V and 5 bases from J, with 16 bases between. Germline lookup yields CDR1 SGHRS and CDR2 YFSETQ. The CDR3, as DNA: TGCGCCAGCAGCTTGGGGGGACCGTCACCCGTAGATACGCAGTATTTT. Translation: CASSLGGPSPVDTQYF.

The chain has TRBV5-8 and TRBJ2-1; the D gene is possibly TRBD1 (6 bases). Trimming stripped 2 bases from V and 7 bases from J, with 13 bases between. The CDR3 loop spans 14 amino acids. Germline lookup yields CDR1 SGHTS and CDR2 YDEGEE. CDR3 amino acids: CASSLTGFRNEQFF. The CDR3 DNA reads TGTGCCAGCAGCTTAACAGGGTTTAGGAATGAGCAGTTCTTC. Based on the CDR3 plus reference TRBV5-8 and TRBJ2-1, the full variable domain is EAGVTQSPTHLIKTRGQQATLRCSPISGHTSVYWYQQALGLGLQFLLWYDEGEERNRGNFPPRFSGRQFPNYSSELNVNALELEDSALYLCASSLTGFRNEQFFGPGTRLTVL.

This sequence joins TRBV7-2 and TRBJ1-4; 7 bases are shared with TRBD1. The CDR3 runs 16 residues. V lost 5 bases and J lost 5; bases outside the gene matches: 11. The germline V gene has CDR1 SGHTA and CDR2 FQGNSA. The CDR3 DNA sequence: TGTGCCAGCAGCGCCCAGGGGGGGAGTTTAAATGAAAAACTGTTTTTT. It is translated as CASSAQGGSLNEKLFF. Complete variable domain (other parts from reference TRBV7-2 and TRBJ1-4): GAGVSQSPSNKVTEKGKDVELRCDPISGHTALYWYRQSLGQGLEFLIYFQGNSAPDKSGLPSDRFSAERTGGSVSTLTIQRTQQEDSAVYLCASSAQGGSLNEKLFFGSGTQLSVL.

The chain couples TRBV11-2 to TRBJ2-5; 12 bases agree with TRBD2. This CDR3 comprises 18 residues. With V trimmed by 1 base and J by 3 bases, 9 bases remained unmatched. Germline lookup yields CDR1 SGHAT and CDR2 FQNNGV. CDR3 residues: CASSLVSLAGGPEETQYF. The CDR3 coding sequence is TGTGCCAGCAGCTTAGTATCGCTAGCGGGGGGGCCGGAAGAGACCCAGTACTTC.

A word on this clone: The same CDR3 can be traced to other DNA sequences in this sample. The V call is TRBV7-9, the J call TRBJ1-2; D unresolved. There are 10 residues in the CDR3. The ends were cut back, 5 bases at V and 4 bases at J, with 2 bases in the middle. Per the germline V gene, CDR1 is SEHNR and CDR2 is FQNEAQ (reference sequence). CDR3 coding DNA: TGTGCCAGCAGCATCTATGGCTACACCTTC. Its protein product is CASSIYGYTF.

The CDR3 DNA follows: TGCGCCAGCAGCCAAGAGGCTAAAGGACAGGGGAGGGCAGATACGCAGTATTTT. Protein product: CASSQEAKGQGRADTQYF. J is TRBJ2-3 and V is TRBV4-1; 9 bases agree with TRBD1. V trimming: 0 bases; J trimming: 4 bases; junction bases outside the gene matches: 11. Per germline, CDR1 MGHRA and CDR2 YSYEKL. The CDR3 loop spans 18 amino acids.

This clone was observed a few times. The chain uses TRBV28 and TRBJ1-5; D is undetermined. Germline values: CDR1 MDHEN, CDR2 SYDVKM. This CDR3 contains 15 residues. Trimming cost V 2 bases and J 1 base, with 9 bases left between them. CDR3 protein: CASSLAELSNQPQHF. For the CDR3, the DNA is TGTGCCAGCAGTTTAGCGGAACTGAGCAATCAGCCCCAGCATTTT.

V usage is TRBV7-9 and J usage is TRBJ2-5; D unresolved. Trimming shortened V by 1 base and J by 5 bases, and 11 bases separated the two germline ends. Germline V gene lookup returns CDR1 SEHNR and CDR2 FQNEAQ (reference sequence). The CDR3 is 14 amino acids. The CDR3 region is CASSLGAAVETQYF. The CDR3 DNA sequence: TGTGCCAGCAGCTTAGGGGCTGCGGTGGAGACCCAGTACTTC.

This clone has a single count. The V and J genes are TRBV6-5 and TRBJ1-1, with D uncertain. The CDR3 is made up of 12 amino acids. V dropped 8 bases and J dropped 3 bases, with 10 bases sitting between them. CDR1 MNHEY and CDR2 SVGAGI come from the germline V gene. CDR3 sequence reads: CASHRADTEAFF. The CDR3 DNA reads TGTGCCAGCCACCGGGCCGACACTGAAGCTTTCTTT.

A note on this clone: The same CDR3 can be traced to other DNA sequences in this sample. The rearrangement links TRBV6-6 to TRBJ2-1; D not resolved. Trimming took off 4 bases at V and 3 bases at J, with 10 bases between the two ends. Germline V gene lookup returns CDR1 MNHNY and CDR2 SVGAGI (reference sequence). CDR3 length: 14 residues. The CDR3, as DNA: TGTGCCAGCAGTTCGTCCGGAGACTACAATGAGCAGTTCTTC. As protein: CASSSSGDYNEQFF.

The genes are TRBV6-5 and TRBJ2-5; D remains ambiguous. V was pared by 11 bases and J by 5 bases, with 15 bases between. Per germline, CDR1 MNHEY and CDR2 SVGAGI. The CDR3 spans 12 residues. The CDR3 region is CAAWSSSETQYF. The CDR3 DNA sequence: TGTGCCGCCTGGAGTTCTTCGGAGACCCAGTACTTC.

The chain combines TRBV19 with TRBJ2-2; D may be TRBD2 (6 bases). Trimming pared 3 bases from V and 2 bases from J, leaving 13 bases between. CDR3 length equals 16 residues. CDR1 is LNHDA and CDR2 is SQIVND in the germline V gene (reference sequence). The CDR3 bases are TGTGCCAGTAGTATCACGGGACTCCTAAACACCGGGGAGCTGTTTTTT. Residues: CASSITGLLNTGELFF. The whole variable domain, filled in from reference TRBV19 and TRBJ2-2, reads DGGITQSPKYLFRKEGQNVTLSCEQNLNHDAMYWYRQDPGQGLRLIYYSQIVNDFQKGDIAEGYSVSREKKESFPLTVTSAQKNPTAFYLCASSITGLLNTGELFFGEGSRLTVL.

This chain joins TRBV18 and TRBJ2-2, with D maybe TRBD2 (5 bases). Germline V CDR1 and CDR2: KGHSH, LQKENI. V shed 5 bases and J shed 7 bases, with 14 bases lying between them. The CDR3 covers 14 residues. The CDR3 here is CASSSGNGIGELFF. For the CDR3, the DNA is TGTGCCAGCTCATCCGGGAATGGGATCGGGGAGCTGTTTTTT.

The chain employs TRBV11-2 and TRBJ2-1; 9 nucleotides agree with TRBD2. Germline V lookup: CDR1 SGHAT, CDR2 FQNNGV. The CDR3 has 18 residues. The V and J ends lost 0 bases and 4 bases, in that order; junction bases with no gene match: 10. The CDR3 sequence is CASSLDIPSGIPYNEQFF. The CDR3 bases are TGTGCCAGCAGCTTAGATATACCTAGCGGGATACCGTACAATGAGCAGTTCTTC.

This chain links TRBV19 with TRBJ1-1; D is perhaps TRBD1 (5 bases). Trimming pared 6 bases from V and 0 bases from J, leaving 17 bases between. The CDR3 totals 16 residues. Germline values: CDR1 LNHDA, CDR2 SQIVND (reference sequence). The CDR3: CASSPGPSLLNTEAFF. DNA of the CDR3: TGTGCCAGTAGCCCAGGGCCCTCCTTGTTGAACACTGAAGCTTTCTTT.

The chain has TRBV5-5 and TRBJ2-3, with TRBD1 matching over 9 bases. The CDR3 totals 14 residues. The ends lost 4 bases at V and 8 bases at J; junction bases unmatched: 8. Germline assignment: CDR1 SGHKS and CDR2 YYEKEE (reference sequence). The CDR3 protein is CASSPDRGYGTQYF. CDR3 coding DNA: TGTGCCAGCAGCCCCGACAGGGGGTACGGTACGCAGTATTTT.

The chain combines TRBV5-4 with TRBJ2-2, with a weak D call TRBD2 (5 bases). The CDR3 loop spans 13 amino acids. With 7 bases removed from V and 1 base from J, the gap between germline ends came to 8 bases. Germline-derived CDR1 and CDR2 are SGHNT and YYREEE (reference sequence). The CDR3 region has the DNA TGTGCCAGCCTTGAGGGGAACACCGGGGAGCTGTTTTTT. Translation: CASLEGNTGELFF. The whole variable domain, filled in from reference TRBV5-4 and TRBJ2-2, reads ETGVTQSPTHLIKTRGQQVTLRCSSQSGHNTVSWYQQALGQGPQFIFQYYREEENGRGNFPPRFSGLQFPNYSSELNVNALELDDSALYLCASLEGNTGELFFGEGSRLTVL.

This clone was observed a single time. The J gene is TRBJ2-7, the V gene TRBV6-5; tentatively, D is TRBD1 (6 bases). The CDR3 is 12 amino acids. Germline V gene data show CDR1 as MNHEY and CDR2 as SVGAGI. V lost 8 bases and J 5 bases, leaving 13 bases between the germline ends. The CDR3 loop is CASGTGINEQYF. CDR3 in DNA: TGTGCCAGCGGAACAGGGATTAACGAGCAGTACTTC.

The V call is TRBV19, the J call TRBJ2-5; 11 bases align to TRBD2. Germline V gene sequence: CDR1 LNHDA, CDR2 SQIVND (reference sequence). The CDR3 runs 16 residues. V lost 0 bases and J lost 8; bases outside the gene matches: 8. CDR3 in DNA: TGTGCCAGTAGTATAGATCTAGCGGGGGGCCTGGGCACCCAGTACTTC. It encodes CASSIDLAGGLGTQYF.

This clone was seen only once. V and J are TRBV27 and TRBJ2-3, with 8 bases matching TRBD2. V was pared by 6 bases and J by 4 bases, with 6 bases of the junction left unmatched. Germline CDR1 and CDR2: MNHEY and SMNVEV (reference sequence). The CDR3 runs to 14 residues. The CDR3 reads CASRHSSGPDTQYF. The CDR3 nucleotides read TGTGCCAGCAGGCACTCTAGCGGGCCAGATACGCAGTATTTT.

About this clone itself: The same CDR3 arises from other DNA sequences in this sample as well. The rearrangement links TRBV4-3 to TRBJ2-6; D unresolved. The CDR3 runs to 15 residues. In germline, CDR1 is LGHNA, CDR2 YSLEER. The V end was cut by 1 base, the J end by 1 base, with 5 bases between. The CDR3 bases are TGCGCCAGCAGCCAAGGTGGTTCTGGGGCCAACGTCCTGACTTTC. Residues: CASSQGGSGANVLTF.

The DNA of the CDR3 is TGTGCCAGTAGTGTCGACTGGGGGTATGGCTACACCTTC. Its translation: CASSVDWGYGYTF. The chain combines TRBV19 with TRBJ1-2, with D tentatively TRBD1 (5 bases). Germline lookup yields CDR1 LNHDA and CDR2 SQIVND (reference sequence). This CDR3 is 13 amino acids long. V lost 5 bases and J lost 5, with 12 bases in between.

The chain is built from TRBV18 and TRBJ2-2, with unresolved D. Germline values: CDR1 KGHSH, CDR2 LQKENI. The CDR3 extends over 14 amino acids. V gave up 3 bases and J gave up 4 bases, with 9 bases separating them. CDR3 DNA sequence: TGTGCCAGCTCACCGGAACGTAGCACCGGGGAGCTGTTTTTT. It specifies CASSPERSTGELFF.